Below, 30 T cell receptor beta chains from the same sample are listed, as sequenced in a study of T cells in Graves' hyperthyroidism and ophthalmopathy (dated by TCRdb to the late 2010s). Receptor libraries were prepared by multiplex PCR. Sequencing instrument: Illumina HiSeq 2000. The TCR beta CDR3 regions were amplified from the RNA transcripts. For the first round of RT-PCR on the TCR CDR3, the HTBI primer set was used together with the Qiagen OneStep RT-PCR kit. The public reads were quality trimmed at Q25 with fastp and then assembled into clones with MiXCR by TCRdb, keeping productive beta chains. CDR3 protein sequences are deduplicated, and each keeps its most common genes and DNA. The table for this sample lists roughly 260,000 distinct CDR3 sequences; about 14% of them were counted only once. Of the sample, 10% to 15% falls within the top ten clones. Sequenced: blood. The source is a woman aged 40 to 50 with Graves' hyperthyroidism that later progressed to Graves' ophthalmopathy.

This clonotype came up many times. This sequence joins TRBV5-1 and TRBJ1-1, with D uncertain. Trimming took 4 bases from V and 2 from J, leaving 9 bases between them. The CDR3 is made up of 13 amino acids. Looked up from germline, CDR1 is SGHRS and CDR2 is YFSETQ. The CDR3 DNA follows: TGCGCCAGCAGCCTCGAGCGCAACACTGAAGCTTTCTTT. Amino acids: CASSLERNTEAFF.

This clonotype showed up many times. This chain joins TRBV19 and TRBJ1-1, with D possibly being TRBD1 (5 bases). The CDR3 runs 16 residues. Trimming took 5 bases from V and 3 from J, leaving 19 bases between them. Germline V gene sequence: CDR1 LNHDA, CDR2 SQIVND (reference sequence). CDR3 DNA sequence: TGTGCCAGTAGTCCTTACGGGACTGGGGGGTACACTGAAGCTTTCTTT. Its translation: CASSPYGTGGYTEAFF.

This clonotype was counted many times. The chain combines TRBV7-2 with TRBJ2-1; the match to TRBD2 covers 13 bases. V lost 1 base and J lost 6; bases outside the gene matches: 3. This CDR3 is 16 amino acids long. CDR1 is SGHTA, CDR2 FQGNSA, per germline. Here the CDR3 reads CASSLGTSGRSNEQFF. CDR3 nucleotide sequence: TGTGCCAGCAGCTTAGGGACTAGCGGGAGATCCAATGAGCAGTTCTTC.

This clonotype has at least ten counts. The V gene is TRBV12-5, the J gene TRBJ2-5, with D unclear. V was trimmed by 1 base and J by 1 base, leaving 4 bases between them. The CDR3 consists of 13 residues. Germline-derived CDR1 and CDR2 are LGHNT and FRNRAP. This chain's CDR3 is CASGLASQETQYF. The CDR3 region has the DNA TGTGCTAGTGGTTTGGCGTCCCAAGAGACCCAGTACTTC.

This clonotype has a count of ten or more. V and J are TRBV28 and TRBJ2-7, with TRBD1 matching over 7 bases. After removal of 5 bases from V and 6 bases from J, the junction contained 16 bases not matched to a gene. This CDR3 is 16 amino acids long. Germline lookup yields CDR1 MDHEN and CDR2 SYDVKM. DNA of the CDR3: TGTGCCAGCAGTGCCCTACACAGGGGAGAAGTAGCCGAGCAGTACTTC. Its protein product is CASSALHRGEVAEQYF.

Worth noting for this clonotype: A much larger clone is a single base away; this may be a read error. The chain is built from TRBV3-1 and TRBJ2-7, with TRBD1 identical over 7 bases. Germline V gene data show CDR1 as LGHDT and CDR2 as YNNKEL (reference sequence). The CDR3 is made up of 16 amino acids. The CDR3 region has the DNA TGTGCCAGCGGCCAATCATTGTTGCCAGGGGGTTACGAGCAGTACTTC. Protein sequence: CASGQSLLPGGYEQYF.

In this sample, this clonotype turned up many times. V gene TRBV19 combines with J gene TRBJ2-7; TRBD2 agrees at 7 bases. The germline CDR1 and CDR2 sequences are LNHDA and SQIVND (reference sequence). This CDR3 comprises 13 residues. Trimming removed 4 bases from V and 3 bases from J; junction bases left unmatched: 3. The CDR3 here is CASSSGGRYEQYF. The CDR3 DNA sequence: TGTGCCAGTAGTAGCGGGGGACGCTACGAGCAGTACTTC.

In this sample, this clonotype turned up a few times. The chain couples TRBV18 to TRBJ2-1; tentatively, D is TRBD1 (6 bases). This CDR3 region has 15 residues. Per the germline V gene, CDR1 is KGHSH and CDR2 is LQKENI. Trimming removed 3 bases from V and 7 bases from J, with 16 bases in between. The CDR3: CASSPQDHRVNEQFF. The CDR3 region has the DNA TGTGCCAGCTCACCCCAAGACCACAGGGTAAATGAGCAGTTCTTC.

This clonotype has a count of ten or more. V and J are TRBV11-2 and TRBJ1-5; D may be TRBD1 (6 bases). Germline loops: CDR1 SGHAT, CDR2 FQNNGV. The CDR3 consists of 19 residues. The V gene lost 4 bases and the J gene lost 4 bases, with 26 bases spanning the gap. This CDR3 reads CASSYIKARTDNWNQPQHF. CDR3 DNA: TGTGCCAGCAGCTACATCAAGGCTAGGACAGACAATTGGAATCAGCCCCAGCATTTT. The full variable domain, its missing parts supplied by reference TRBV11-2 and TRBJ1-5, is EAGVAQSPRYKIIEKRQSVAFWCNPISGHATLYWYQQILGQGPKLLIQFQNNGVVDDSQLPKDRFSAERLKGVDSTLKIQPAKLEDSAVYLCASSYIKARTDNWNQPQHFGDGTRLSIL.

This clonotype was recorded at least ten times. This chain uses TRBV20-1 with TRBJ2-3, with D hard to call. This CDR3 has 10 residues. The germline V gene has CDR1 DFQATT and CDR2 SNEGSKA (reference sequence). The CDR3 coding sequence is TGCAGACCGCCGGGAGATACGCAGTATTTT. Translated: CRPPGDTQYF.

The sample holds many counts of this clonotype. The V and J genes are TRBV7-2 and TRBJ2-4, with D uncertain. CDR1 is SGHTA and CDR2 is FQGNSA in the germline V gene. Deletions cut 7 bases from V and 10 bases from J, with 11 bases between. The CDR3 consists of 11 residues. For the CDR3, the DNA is TGTGCCAGCACCTCGTTGGGTATTCAGTACTTC. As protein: CASTSLGIQYF.

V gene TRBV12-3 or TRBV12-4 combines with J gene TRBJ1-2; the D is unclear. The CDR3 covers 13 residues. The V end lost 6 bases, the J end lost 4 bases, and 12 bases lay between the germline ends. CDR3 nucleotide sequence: TGTGCCAGCAGACCACAGAAATCCTATGGCTACACCTTC. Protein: CASRPQKSYGYTF.

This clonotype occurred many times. The CDR3 DNA reads as TGTGCCAGCAAACAGGGTGATCACACTGAAGCTTTCTTT. Its protein is CASKQGDHTEAFF. V is TRBV28 and J is TRBJ1-1; the D gene is possibly TRBD1 (6 bases). The germline V gene encodes CDR1 MDHEN and CDR2 SYDVKM. With 7 bases removed from V and 3 bases from J, the gap between germline ends came to 12 bases. CDR3 length equals 13 residues.

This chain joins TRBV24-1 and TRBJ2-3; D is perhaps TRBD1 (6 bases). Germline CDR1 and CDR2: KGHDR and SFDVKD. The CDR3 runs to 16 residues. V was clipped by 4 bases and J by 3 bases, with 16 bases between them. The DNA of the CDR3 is TGTGCCACCAGTGACGTACAGGGTCGGTGGACAGATACGCAGTATTTT. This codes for CATSDVQGRWTDTQYF.

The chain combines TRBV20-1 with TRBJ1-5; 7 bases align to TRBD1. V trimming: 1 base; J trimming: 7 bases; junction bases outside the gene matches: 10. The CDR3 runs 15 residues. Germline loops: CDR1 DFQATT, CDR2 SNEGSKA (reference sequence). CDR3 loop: CSARAWAGGDQPQHF. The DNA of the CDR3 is TGCAGTGCTAGAGCTTGGGCAGGGGGGGACCAGCCCCAGCATTTT.

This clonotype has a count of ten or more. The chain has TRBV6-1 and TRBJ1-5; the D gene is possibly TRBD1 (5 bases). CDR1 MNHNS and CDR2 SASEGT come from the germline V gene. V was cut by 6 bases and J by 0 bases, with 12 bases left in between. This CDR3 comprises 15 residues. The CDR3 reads CASRDNHHSNQPQHF. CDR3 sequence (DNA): TGTGCCAGCAGGGACAACCACCATAGCAATCAGCCCCAGCATTTT.

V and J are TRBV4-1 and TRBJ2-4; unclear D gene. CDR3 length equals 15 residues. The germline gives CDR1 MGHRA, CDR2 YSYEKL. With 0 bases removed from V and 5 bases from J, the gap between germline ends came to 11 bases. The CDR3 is CASSQDLGTQNIQYF. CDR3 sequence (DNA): TGCGCCAGCAGCCAAGATCTGGGCACCCAAAACATTCAGTACTTC.

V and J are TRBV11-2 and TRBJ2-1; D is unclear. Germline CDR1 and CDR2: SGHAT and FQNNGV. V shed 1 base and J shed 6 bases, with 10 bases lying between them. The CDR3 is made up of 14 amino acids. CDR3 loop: CASSLGQSLNEQFF. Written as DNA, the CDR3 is TGTGCCAGCAGCTTAGGGCAGTCCCTCAATGAGCAGTTCTTC.

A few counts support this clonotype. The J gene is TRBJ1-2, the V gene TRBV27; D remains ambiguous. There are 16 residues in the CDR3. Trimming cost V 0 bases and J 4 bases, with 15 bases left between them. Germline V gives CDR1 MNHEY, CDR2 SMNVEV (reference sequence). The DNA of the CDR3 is TGTGCCAGCAGTTTATCGTCTCCCGCTGCTTTCTATGGCTACACCTTC. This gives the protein CASSLSSPAAFYGYTF.

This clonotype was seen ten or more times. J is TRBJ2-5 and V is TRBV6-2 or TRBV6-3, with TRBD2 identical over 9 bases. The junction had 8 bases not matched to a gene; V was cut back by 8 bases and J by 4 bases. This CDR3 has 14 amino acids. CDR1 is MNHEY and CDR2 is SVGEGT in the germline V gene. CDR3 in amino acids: CASGPPSGTETQYF. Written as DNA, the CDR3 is TGTGCCAGCGGGCCGCCTAGCGGGACAGAGACCCAGTACTTC.

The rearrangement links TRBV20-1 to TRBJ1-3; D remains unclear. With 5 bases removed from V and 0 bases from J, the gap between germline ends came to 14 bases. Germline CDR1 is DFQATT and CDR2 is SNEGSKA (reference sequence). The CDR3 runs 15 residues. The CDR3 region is CSASRDIGSGNTIYF. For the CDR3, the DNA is TGCAGTGCTTCGCGGGATATCGGCTCTGGAAACACCATATATTTT.

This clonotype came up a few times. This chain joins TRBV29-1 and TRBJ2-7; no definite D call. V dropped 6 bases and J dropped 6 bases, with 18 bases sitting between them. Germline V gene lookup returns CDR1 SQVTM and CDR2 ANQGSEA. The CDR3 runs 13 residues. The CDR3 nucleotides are TGCAGCGTCGCACTGGATTTTACATCCGAGCAGTACTTC. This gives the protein CSVALDFTSEQYF.

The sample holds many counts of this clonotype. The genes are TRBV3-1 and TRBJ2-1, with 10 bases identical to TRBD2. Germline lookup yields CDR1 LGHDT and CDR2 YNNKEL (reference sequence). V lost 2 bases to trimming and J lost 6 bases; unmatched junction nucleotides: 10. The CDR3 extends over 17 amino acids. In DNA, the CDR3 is TGTGCCAGCAGCCAACTCGCCGGACTAGCGGCCCCCAATGAGCAGTTCTTC. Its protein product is CASSQLAGLAAPNEQFF.

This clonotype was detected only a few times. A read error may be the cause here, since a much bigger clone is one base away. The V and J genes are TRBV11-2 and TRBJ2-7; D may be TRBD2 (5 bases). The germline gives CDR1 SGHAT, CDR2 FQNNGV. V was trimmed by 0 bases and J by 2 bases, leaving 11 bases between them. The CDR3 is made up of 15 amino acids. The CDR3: CASSLESWGAYEQYF. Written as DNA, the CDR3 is TGTGCCAGCAGCTTAGAATCTTGGGGAGCCTACGAGCAGTACTTC.

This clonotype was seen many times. This chain's CDR3 is CASSLAAREHTDTQYF. Written as DNA, the CDR3 is TGTGCCAGCAGCTTAGCTGCGCGGGAGCACACAGATACGCAGTATTTT. This chain joins TRBV7-9 and TRBJ2-3; 7 positions agree with TRBD2. There are 16 residues in the CDR3. After removal of 0 bases from V and 2 bases from J, the junction contained 5 bases not matched to a gene. Germline assignment: CDR1 SEHNR and CDR2 FQNEAQ (reference sequence).

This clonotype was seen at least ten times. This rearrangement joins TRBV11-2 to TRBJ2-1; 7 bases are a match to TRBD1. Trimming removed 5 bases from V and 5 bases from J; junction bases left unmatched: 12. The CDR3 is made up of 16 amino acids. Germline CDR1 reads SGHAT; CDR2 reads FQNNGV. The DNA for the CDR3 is TGTGCCAGCAGCCTACGGGACAGTAGAGCAGACAATGAGCAGTTCTTC. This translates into CASSLRDSRADNEQFF.

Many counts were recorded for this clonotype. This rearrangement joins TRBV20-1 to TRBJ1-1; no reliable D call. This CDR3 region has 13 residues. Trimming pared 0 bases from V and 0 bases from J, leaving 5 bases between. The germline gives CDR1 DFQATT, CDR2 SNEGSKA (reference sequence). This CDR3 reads CSARDPMNTEAFF. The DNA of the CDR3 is TGCAGTGCTAGAGATCCCATGAACACTGAAGCTTTCTTT.

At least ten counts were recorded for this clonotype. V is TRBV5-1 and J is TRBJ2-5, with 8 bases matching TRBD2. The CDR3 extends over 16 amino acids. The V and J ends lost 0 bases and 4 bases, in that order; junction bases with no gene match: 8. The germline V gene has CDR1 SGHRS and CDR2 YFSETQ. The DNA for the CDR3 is TGCGCCAGCAGCTTGGTCTCCGGGAGGGCCCGAGAGACCCAGTACTTC. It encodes CASSLVSGRARETQYF.

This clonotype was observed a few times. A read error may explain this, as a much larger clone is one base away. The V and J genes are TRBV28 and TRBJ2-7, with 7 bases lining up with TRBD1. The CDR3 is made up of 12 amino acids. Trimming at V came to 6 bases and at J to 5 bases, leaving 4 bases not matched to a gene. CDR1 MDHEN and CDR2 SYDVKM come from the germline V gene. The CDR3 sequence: CASRGQTHEQYF. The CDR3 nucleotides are TGTGCCAGCAGGGGACAGACCCACGAGCAGTACTTC.

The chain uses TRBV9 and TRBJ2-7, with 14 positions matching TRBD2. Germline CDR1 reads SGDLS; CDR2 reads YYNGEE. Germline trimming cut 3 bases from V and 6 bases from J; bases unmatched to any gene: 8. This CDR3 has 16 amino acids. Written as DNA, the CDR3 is TGTGCCAGCAGCGGGGGAGGACTAGCGGGAGGACTCGAGCAGTACTTC. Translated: CASSGGGLAGGLEQYF.